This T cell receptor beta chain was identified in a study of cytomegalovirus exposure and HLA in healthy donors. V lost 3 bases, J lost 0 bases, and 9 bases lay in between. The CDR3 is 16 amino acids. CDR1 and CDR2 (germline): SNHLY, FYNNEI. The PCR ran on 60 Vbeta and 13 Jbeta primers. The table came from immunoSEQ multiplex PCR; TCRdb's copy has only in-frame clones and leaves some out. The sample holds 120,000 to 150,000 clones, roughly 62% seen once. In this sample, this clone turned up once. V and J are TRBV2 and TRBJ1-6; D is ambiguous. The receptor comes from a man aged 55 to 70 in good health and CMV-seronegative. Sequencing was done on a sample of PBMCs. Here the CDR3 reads CASSETQSSYNSPLHF. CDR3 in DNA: TGTGCCAGCAGTGAGACACAGAGCTCCTATAATTCACCCCTCCACTTT.